This record looks at one T cell receptor (beta chain) sequence and its context. No antigen is known for it. These data are taken from a study of cytomegalovirus exposure and HLA in healthy donors. Study-level results: Highest at DRB1 and lowest at HLA-C, TCR association rates differed among HLA loci in a later analysis. Researchers reportedly found TCR beta sequences accurately predicted most subjects' HLA-A and HLA-B alleles. A later analysis linked a missense variant in DCLRE1C to the trimming of TCR beta V and J genes.

Each donor was nominally healthy when sampled (though unrecorded immune exposures were likely). The PCR contained 60 Vbeta and 13 Jbeta primers. Measured with immunoSEQ multiplex PCR; TCRdb has only the in-frame clones, and not every one. Of about 110,000 clones listed, 74% were seen once; the top ten hold less than 3.5%. V lost 0 bases to trimming and J lost 4 bases; unmatched junction nucleotides: 7. Per germline, CDR1 SGHTA and CDR2 FQGTGA. The CDR3 is 16 residues long. Material: PBMCs. This receptor was taken from a man aged 45-65 years in good health and CMV-seropositive. The genes are TRBV7-3 and TRBJ2-5, with 8 bases fitting TRBD1. CDR3 residues: CASSLTGARGRETQYF. CDR3 coding DNA: TGTGCCAGCAGCTTAACGGGGGCCAGGGGGCGAGAGACCCAGTACTTC.